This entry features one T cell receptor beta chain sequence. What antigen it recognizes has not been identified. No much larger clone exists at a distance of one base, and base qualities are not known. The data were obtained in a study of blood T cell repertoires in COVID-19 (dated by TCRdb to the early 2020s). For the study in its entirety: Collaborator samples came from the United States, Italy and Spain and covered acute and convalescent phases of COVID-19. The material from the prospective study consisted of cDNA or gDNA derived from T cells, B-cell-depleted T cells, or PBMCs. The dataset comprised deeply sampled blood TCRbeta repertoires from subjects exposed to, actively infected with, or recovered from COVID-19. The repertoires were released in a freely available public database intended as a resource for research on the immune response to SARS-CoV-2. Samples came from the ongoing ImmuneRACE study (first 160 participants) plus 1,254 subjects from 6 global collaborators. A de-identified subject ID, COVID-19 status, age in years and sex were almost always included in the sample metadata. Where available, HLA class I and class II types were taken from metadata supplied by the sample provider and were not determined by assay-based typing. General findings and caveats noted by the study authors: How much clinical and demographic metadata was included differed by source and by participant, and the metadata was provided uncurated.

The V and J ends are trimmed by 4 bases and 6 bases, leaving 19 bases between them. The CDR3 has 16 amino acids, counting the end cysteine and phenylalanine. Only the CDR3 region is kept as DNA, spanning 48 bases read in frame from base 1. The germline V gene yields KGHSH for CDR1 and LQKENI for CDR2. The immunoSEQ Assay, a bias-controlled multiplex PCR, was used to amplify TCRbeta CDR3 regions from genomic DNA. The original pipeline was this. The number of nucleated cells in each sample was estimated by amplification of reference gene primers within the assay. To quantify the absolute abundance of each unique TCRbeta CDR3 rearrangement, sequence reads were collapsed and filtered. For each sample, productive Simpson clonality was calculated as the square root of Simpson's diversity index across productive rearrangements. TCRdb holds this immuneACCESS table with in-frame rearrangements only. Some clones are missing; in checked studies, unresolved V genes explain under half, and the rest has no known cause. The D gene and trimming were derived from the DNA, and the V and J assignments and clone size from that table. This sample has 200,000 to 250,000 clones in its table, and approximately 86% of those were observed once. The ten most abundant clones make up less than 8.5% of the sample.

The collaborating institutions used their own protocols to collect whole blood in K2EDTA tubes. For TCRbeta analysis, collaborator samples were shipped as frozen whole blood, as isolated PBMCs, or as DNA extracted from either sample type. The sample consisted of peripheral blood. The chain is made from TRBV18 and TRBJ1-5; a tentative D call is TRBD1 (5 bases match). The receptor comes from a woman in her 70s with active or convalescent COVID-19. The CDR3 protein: CASSQDTVKWGQPQHF. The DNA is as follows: TGTGCCAGCTCACAGGACACTGTGAAATGGGGTCAGCCCCAGCATTTT. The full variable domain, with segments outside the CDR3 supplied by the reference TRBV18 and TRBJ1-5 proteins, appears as NAGVMQNPRHLVRRRGQEARLRCSPMKGHSHVYWYRQLPEEGLKFMVYLQKENIIDESGMPKERFSAEFPKEGPSILRIQQVVRGDSAAYFCASSQDTVKWGQPQHFGDGTRLSIL.